The rows below give T cell receptor beta chains drawn from one sample of a study of T cell repertoires in aging, cancer and after chemotherapy. Each CDR3 protein gets one entry after TCRdb re-called the multiplex PCR reads with MiXCR. The sample includes several hundred distinct CDR3 sequences, 25% of them seen just once. Sequences were obtained from blood. The receptors stem from a human donor with a solid tumor. CDR3s include the opening cysteine and the closing phenylalanine or tryptophan. Each record gives: CDR3 protein, CDR3 DNA, D gene, J gene, V gene, clone size. D genes are given only for firm matches. Rows may omit the clone size; those that give it use once, few, many or a size class.

CASTTFPKQYF TGTGCCAGCACCACGTTCCCCAAGCAGTACTTC - TRBJ2-7 TRBV5-6 large
CASSQDQQSNSPLHF TGTGCCAGCAGCCAAGATCAACAGAGTAATTCACCCCTCCACTTT - TRBJ1-6 TRBV4-2 few
CASSKLAGGYSYEQYF TGTGCCAGCAGCAAACTAGCGGGAGGGTACTCCTACGAGCAGTACTTC TRBD2 TRBJ2-7 TRBV12-3/TRBV12-4 few
CASSYEASLRTPLHF TGTGCCAGCAGTTACGAGGCAAGCCTTAGAACACCCCTCCACTTT - TRBJ1-6 TRBV6-5 -
CASSPGTGSSYNEQFF TGTGCCAGCTCGCCCGGGACAGGGAGTTCCTACAATGAGCAGTTCTTC TRBD1 TRBJ2-1 TRBV18 few
CAWSVTGWETQHF TGTGCCTGGAGTGTGACAGGTTGGGAGACCCAGCATTTT - TRBJ1-5 TRBV30 large
CASSDRGGYEQYF TGTGCCAGCAGTGACAGGGGGGGGTACGAGCAGTACTTC TRBD1 TRBJ2-7 TRBV27 large
CASSLGGTGELFF TGTGCCAGCAGCTTGGGGGGAACCGGGGAGCTGTTTTTT - TRBJ2-2 TRBV5-4 medium-sized
CASSLAGTSRYEQFF TGTGCCAGCAGCTTAGCTGGGACTAGTCGCTATGAGCAGTTCTTC TRBD2 TRBJ2-1 TRBV7-2 large
CASSYGGRNTEAFF TGTGCCAGCAGTTATGGAGGGCGGAACACTGAAGCTTTCTTT - TRBJ1-1 TRBV6-5 large
CAFSETGTEAFF TGTGCCTTCAGTGAGACAGGTACTGAAGCTTTCTTT - TRBJ1-1 TRBV30 large
CASSEGGGNQPQHF TGTGCCAGCAGTGAAGGCGGGGGAAATCAGCCCCAGCATTTT - TRBJ1-5 TRBV6-1 medium-sized
CASRKSGAGGYGYTF TGTGCCAGCAGAAAATCGGGGGCTGGTGGATATGGCTACACCTTC - TRBJ1-2 TRBV28 few
CASSRQTDTQYF TGTGCCAGCAGCCGCCAAACAGATACGCAGTATTTT - TRBJ2-3 TRBV5-6 large
CASSRSGGRNEQFF TGTGCCAGCAGCCGATCGGGGGGGAGGAATGAGCAGTTCTTC TRBD2 TRBJ2-1 TRBV13 medium-sized
CASSLAGRTPRNTIYF TGTGCCAGCAGCTTGGCCGGTAGGACTCCGAGGAACACCATATATTTT - TRBJ1-3 TRBV7-2 few
CASSRGSGTGGPSSNQPQHF TGTGCCAGCAGTAGGGGTTCCGGGACAGGGGGACCGAGTAGCAATCAGCCCCAGCATTTT TRBD1 TRBJ1-5 TRBV6-1 large
CASSLMGTAYSNQPQHF TGTGCCAGCAGTTTAATGGGGACAGCTTATAGCAATCAGCCCCAGCATTTT TRBD1 TRBJ1-5 TRBV27 -
CASSRTEGLSYEQYF TGTGCCAGCTCTAGGACAGAGGGTCTCTCCTACGAGCAGTACTTC - TRBJ2-7 TRBV12-3/TRBV12-4 medium-sized
CASSLQGLGTGELFF TGTGCCAGCAGCTTACAGGGGCTGGGCACCGGGGAGCTGTTTTTT - TRBJ2-2 TRBV7-2 -
CASSYGPNNHPQHF TGTGCCAGCAGTTACGGACCCAATAATCATCCCCAGCATTTT - TRBJ1-5 TRBV12-3/TRBV12-4 -
CASSLVDEQFF TGTGCCAGCAGTTTAGTCGATGAGCAGTTCTTC - TRBJ2-1 TRBV28 -
CASSSGGGGSYEQYF TGTGCCAGCAGTTCTGGGGGAGGGGGCTCCTACGAGCAGTACTTC - TRBJ2-7 TRBV6-2/TRBV6-3 few
CASSTRDTKYEQYF TGTGCCAGCTCAACCCGGGACACAAAATACGAGCAGTACTTC - TRBJ2-7 TRBV18 -
CASSRASGGYTDTQYF TGTGCCAGCAGTCGTGCTAGCGGGGGATACACAGATACGCAGTATTTT TRBD2 TRBJ2-3 TRBV6-1 large
CASSSSGLAGGQDTQYF TGTGCCAGCAGCTCCTCGGGACTAGCGGGAGGGCAAGATACGCAGTATTTT TRBD2 TRBJ2-3 TRBV11-2 -
CSARERVLAGTNEQYF TGCAGTGCTAGAGAAAGAGTACTAGCGGGAACAAACGAGCAGTACTTC TRBD2 TRBJ2-7 TRBV20-1 -
CASSPSVGERYTEAFF TGTGCCAGCAGTCCCTCCGTGGGGGAGAGGTACACTGAAGCTTTCTTT - TRBJ1-1 TRBV27 few
CASSQGETQYF TGTGCCAGCAGCCAAGGGGAGACCCAGTACTTC - TRBJ2-5 TRBV7-6 few
CASSPDRGRWTGELFF TGTGCCAGCAGCCCAGACAGGGGGCGATGGACCGGGGAGCTGTTTTTT TRBD1 TRBJ2-2 TRBV4-2 -
CASRTGLAGGPNTQYF TGTGCCAGCAGGACGGGACTAGCGGGGGGGCCCAATACGCAGTATTTT TRBD2 TRBJ2-3 TRBV5-4 -
CAIREASGNTIYF TGTGCCATCAGGGAGGCATCTGGAAACACCATATATTTT - TRBJ1-3 TRBV10-3 few
CASSSQGHYGYTF TGTGCCAGCAGCTCTCAGGGGCACTATGGCTACACCTTC - TRBJ1-2 TRBV7-6 -
CAWSRWVTQYF TGTGCCTGGAGTCGATGGGTTACGCAGTATTTT - TRBJ2-3 TRBV30 large
CASSPIAAGGGEAFF TGTGCCAGCAGCCCAATCGCTGCAGGGGGAGGCGAAGCTTTCTTT TRBD1 TRBJ1-1 TRBV7-3 -
CASSIASGSYNEQFF TGTGCCAGTAGTATAGCTAGCGGCTCCTACAATGAGCAGTTCTTC TRBD2 TRBJ2-1 TRBV19 -
CASSFTGAGGTQPQHF TGTGCCAGCAGCTTCACTGGGGCAGGTGGGACTCAGCCCCAGCATTTT - TRBJ1-5 TRBV7-2 few
CASIRAGTDTQYF TGTGCCAGCATAAGGGCTGGCACAGATACGCAGTATTTT - TRBJ2-3 TRBV7-9 -
CASTPPSRTGGMGEQYF TGTGCCAGCACCCCTCCGTCCCGGACAGGAGGCATGGGGGAGCAGTACTTC TRBD1 TRBJ2-7 TRBV7-9 -
CASSSGQGLTSFNEQFF TGTGCCAGCAGCTCAGGACAGGGTTTGACCTCTTTTAATGAGCAGTTCTTC TRBD1 TRBJ2-1 TRBV6-5 large
CASSFKGFYEQYF TGTGCCAGCAGTTTTAAGGGATTCTACGAGCAGTACTTC - TRBJ2-7 TRBV27 few
CASSSLGGQMGSYNSPLHF TGTGCCAGCAGTTCCCTGGGAGGCCAAATGGGGTCATATAATTCACCCCTCCACTTT - TRBJ1-6 TRBV28 few